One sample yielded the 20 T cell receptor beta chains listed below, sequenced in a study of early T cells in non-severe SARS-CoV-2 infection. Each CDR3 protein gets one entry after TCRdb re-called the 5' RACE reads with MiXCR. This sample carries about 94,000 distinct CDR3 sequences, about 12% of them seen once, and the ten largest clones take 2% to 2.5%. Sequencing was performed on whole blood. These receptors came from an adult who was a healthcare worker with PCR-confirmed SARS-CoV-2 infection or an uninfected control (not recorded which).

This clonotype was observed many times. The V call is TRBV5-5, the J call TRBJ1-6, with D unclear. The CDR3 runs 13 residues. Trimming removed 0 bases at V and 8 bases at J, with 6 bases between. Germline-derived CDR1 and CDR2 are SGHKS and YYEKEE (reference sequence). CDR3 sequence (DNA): TGTGCCAGCAGCTTGGTCCGGGATTCACCCCTCCACTTT. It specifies CASSLVRDSPLHF.

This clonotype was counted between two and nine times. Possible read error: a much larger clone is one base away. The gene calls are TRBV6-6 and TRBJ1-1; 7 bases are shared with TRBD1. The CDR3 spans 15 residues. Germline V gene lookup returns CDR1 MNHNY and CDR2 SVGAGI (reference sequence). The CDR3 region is CASSYTLQGRTEVFF. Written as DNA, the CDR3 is TGTGCCAGCAGTTACACATTACAGGGGCGGACTGAAGTTTTCTTT.

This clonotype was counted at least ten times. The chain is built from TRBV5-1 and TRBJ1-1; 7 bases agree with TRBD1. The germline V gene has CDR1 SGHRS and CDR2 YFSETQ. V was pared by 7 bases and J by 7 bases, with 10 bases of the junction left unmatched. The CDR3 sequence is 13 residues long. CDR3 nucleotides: TGCGCCAGCCTAATTCCGGGACAGAGTGAAGCTTTCTTT. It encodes CASLIPGQSEAFF.

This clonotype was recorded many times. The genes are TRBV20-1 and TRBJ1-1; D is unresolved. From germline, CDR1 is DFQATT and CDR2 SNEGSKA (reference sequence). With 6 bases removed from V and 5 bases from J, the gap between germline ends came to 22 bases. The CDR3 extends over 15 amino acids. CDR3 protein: CSATGFGSAGTEAFF. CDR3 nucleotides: TGCAGTGCAACCGGGTTTGGTTCGGCCGGAACTGAAGCTTTCTTT.

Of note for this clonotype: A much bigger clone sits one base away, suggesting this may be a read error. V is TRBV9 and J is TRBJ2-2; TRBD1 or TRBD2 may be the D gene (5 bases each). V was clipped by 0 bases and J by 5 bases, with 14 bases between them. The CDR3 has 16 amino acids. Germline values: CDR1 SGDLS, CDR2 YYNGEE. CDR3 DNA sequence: TGTGCCAGCAGCGTAGAAGGTGGGACGGTTACCGGGGAGCTGTTTTTT. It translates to CASSVEGGTVTGELFF.

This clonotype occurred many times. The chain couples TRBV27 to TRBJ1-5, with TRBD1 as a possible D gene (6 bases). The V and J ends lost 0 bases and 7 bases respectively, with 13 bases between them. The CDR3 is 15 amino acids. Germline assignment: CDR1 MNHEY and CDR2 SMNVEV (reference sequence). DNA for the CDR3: TGTGCCAGCAGTTTATCGGTCCAGGGGAGCCAGCCCCAGCATTTT. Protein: CASSLSVQGSQPQHF.

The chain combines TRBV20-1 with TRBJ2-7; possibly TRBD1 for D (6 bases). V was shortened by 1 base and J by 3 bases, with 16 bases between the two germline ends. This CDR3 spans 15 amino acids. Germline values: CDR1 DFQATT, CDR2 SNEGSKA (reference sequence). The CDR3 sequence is CSARVFTGNGYEQYF. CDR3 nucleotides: TGCAGTGCTAGAGTATTTACAGGGAACGGCTACGAGCAGTACTTC.

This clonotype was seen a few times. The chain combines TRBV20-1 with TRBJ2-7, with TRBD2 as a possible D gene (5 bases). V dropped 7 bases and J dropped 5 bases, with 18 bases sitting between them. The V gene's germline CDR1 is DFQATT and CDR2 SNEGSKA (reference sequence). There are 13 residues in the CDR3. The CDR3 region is CSGIEGSANEQYF. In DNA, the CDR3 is TGCAGTGGAATAGAGGGTAGCGCCAACGAGCAGTACTTC.

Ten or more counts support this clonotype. CDR3 in amino acids: CASSFWEYEQYF. DNA for the CDR3: TGTGCCAGCAGCTTTTGGGAGTACGAGCAGTACTTC. The chain is built from TRBV7-2 and TRBJ2-7; possibly TRBD2 for D (5 bases). V was cut by 3 bases and J by 4 bases, with 7 bases left in between. Germline CDR1 and CDR2: SGHTA and FQGNSA. The CDR3 has 12 amino acids.

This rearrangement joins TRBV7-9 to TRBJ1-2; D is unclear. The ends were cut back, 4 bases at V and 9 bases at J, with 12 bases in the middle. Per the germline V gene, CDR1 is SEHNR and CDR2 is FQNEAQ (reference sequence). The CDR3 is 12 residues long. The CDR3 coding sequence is TGTGCCAGCAGCTCGAACTATGGGAGCTACACCTTC. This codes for CASSSNYGSYTF.

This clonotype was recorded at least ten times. CDR3 residues: CASSLWSGGRDEQFF. DNA of the CDR3: TGTGCCAGCAGTTTATGGAGCGGGGGTCGGGATGAGCAGTTCTTC. This sequence joins TRBV28 and TRBJ2-1; 8 nucleotides match TRBD2. CDR1 MDHEN and CDR2 SYDVKM come from the germline V gene. V dropped 0 bases and J dropped 8; count of bases not matched to a gene: 6. There are 15 residues in the CDR3. Drawing the rest from reference TRBV28 and TRBJ2-1, the complete variable domain is DVKVTQSSRYLVKRTGEKVFLECVQDMDHENMFWYRQDPGLGLRLIYFSYDVKMKEKGDIPEGYSVSREKKERFSLILESASTNQTSMYLCASSLWSGGRDEQFFGPGTRLTVL.

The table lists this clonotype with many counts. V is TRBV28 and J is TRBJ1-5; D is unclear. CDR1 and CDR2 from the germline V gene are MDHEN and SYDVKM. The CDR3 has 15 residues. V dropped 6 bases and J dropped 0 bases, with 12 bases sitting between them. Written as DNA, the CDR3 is TGTGCCAGCAGACGTGAACCCCTTAGCAATCAGCCCCAGCATTTT. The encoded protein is CASRREPLSNQPQHF.

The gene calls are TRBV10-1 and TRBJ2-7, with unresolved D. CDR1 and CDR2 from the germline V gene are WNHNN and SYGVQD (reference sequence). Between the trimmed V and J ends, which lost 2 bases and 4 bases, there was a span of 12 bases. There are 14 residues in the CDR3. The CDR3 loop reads CASSENSSPYEQYF. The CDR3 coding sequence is TGCGCCAGCAGTGAGAATTCCTCCCCATACGAGCAGTACTTC.

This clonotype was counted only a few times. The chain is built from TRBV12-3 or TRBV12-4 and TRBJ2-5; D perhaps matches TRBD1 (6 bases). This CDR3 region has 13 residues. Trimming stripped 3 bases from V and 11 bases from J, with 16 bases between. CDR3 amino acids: CASSFATGLPQYF. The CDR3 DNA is TGTGCCAGCAGTTTCGCGACAGGCCTACCTCAGTACTTC.

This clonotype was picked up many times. CDR3 loop: CASSPSYGARRDYGYTF. The CDR3 DNA reads as TGTGCCAGCAGCCCAAGTTATGGCGCCAGGAGGGACTATGGCTACACCTTC. The V gene is TRBV11-2, the J gene TRBJ1-2; D gene ambiguous. The length of the CDR3 is 17 residues. Germline values: CDR1 SGHAT, CDR2 FQNNGV. V lost 5 bases to trimming and J lost 3 bases, with 22 bases between them. Full variable domain (missing parts from reference TRBV11-2 and TRBJ1-2): EAGVAQSPRYKIIEKRQSVAFWCNPISGHATLYWYQQILGQGPKLLIQFQNNGVVDDSQLPKDRFSAERLKGVDSTLKIQPAKLEDSAVYLCASSPSYGARRDYGYTFGSGTRLTVV.

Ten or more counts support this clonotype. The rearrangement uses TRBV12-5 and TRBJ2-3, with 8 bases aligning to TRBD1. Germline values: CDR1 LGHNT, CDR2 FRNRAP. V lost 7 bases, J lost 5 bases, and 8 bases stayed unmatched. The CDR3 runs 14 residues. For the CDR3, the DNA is TGTGCTAGTGCCAGAGGACAGGGTGGAGATACGCAGTATTTT. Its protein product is CASARGQGGDTQYF.

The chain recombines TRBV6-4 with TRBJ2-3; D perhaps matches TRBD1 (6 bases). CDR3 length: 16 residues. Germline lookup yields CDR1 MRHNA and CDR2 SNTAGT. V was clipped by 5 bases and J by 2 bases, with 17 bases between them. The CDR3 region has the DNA TGTGCCAGCAGTATAACAGGGAAAATAGACACAGATACGCAGTATTTT. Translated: CASSITGKIDTDTQYF.

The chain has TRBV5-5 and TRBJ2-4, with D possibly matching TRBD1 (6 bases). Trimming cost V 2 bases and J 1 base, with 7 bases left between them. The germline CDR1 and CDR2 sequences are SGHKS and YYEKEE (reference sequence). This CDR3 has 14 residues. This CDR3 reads CASSFRGAKNIQYF. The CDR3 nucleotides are TGTGCCAGCAGCTTTAGGGGGGCCAAAAACATTCAGTACTTC.

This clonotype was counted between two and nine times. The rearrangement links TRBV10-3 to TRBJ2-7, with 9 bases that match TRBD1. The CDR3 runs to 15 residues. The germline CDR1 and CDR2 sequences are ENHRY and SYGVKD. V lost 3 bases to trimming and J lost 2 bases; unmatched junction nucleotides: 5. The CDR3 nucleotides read TGTGCCATCAGTGAATTCGACAGGGGGACCTACGAGCAGTACTTC. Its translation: CAISEFDRGTYEQYF.

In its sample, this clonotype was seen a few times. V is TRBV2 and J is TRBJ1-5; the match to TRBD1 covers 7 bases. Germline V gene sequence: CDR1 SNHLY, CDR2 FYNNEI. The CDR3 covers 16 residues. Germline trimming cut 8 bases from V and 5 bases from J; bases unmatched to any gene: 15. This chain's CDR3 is CASSRQGKEFHQPQHF. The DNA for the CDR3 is TGTGCCAGCTCCCGACAGGGTAAGGAGTTTCATCAGCCCCAGCATTTT. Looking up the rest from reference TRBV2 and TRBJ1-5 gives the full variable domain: EPEVTQTPSHQVTQMGQEVILRCVPISNHLYFYWYRQILGQKVEFLVSFYNNEISEKSEIFDDQFSVERPDGSNFTLKIRSTKLEDSAMYFCASSRQGKEFHQPQHFGDGTRLSIL.